One and the same sample provided the 20 T cell receptor beta chains below, sequenced in a study of T cell repertoires in cytomegalovirus infection. MiXCR was run by TCRdb on the reads, yielding one entry per CDR3 protein. The profile covers approximately 730,000 distinct CDR3 sequences, with around 30% appearing a single time and approximately 18% taken by the ten largest. These receptors' antigens are unknown. The sequencing used cultured PBMCs, collected from culture after CMV antigen stimulation. Source of these receptors: a human donor in good health (CMV status not recorded). Some clones in this sample may be carry-over from other donors' samples.

This clonotype was seen a handful of times. The rearrangement joins TRBV19 to TRBJ2-2; a weak D match, TRBD2 (5 bases). V shed 3 bases and J shed 4 bases, with 15 bases lying between them. Germline V CDR1 and CDR2: LNHDA, SQIVND (reference sequence). This CDR3 has 16 residues. The CDR3 nucleotides read TGTGCCAGTAGTATCCCTACAATGGCGGGCACCGGGGAGCTGTTTTTT. Its translation: CASSIPTMAGTGELFF.

This clonotype came up a few times. The J gene is TRBJ2-7, the V gene TRBV6-2 or TRBV6-3; D could derive from TRBD1 or TRBD2 (5 bases each). Trimming took 4 bases from V and 3 from J, leaving 13 bases between them. The CDR3 contains 14 residues. CDR1 and CDR2 from the germline V gene are MNHEY and SVGEGT. The CDR3 region is CASSWSGTIYEQYF. The CDR3 coding sequence is TGTGCCAGCAGTTGGTCCGGGACGATCTACGAGCAGTACTTC.

V gene TRBV6-1 combines with J gene TRBJ2-2; D is perhaps TRBD1 or TRBD2 (5 bases each). Germline-derived CDR1 and CDR2 are MNHNS and SASEGT. This CDR3 region has 13 residues. V was cut by 5 bases and J by 4 bases, with 8 bases left in between. The CDR3 nucleotides are TGTGCCAGCAGTAGGGACCTCACCGGGGAGCTGTTTTTT. It specifies CASSRDLTGELFF.

The chain links TRBV12-3 or TRBV12-4 to TRBJ2-1, with 10 bases fitting TRBD2. V was pared by 6 bases and J by 10 bases, with 6 bases of the junction left unmatched. This CDR3 is 13 amino acids long. The CDR3 region has the DNA TGTGCCAGCAGCACACTAGCGGGGCTAGAGCAGTTCTTC. Protein sequence: CASSTLAGLEQFF.

The sample holds many counts of this clonotype. The chain combines TRBV6-1 with TRBJ1-2, with 8 bases aligning to TRBD1. V lost 5 bases and J lost 8; bases outside the gene matches: 10. Per germline, CDR1 MNHNS and CDR2 SASEGT. The CDR3 spans 14 residues. CDR3 nucleotide sequence: TGTGCCAGCAGTTCCGGGACAGGCGCGGAGGGCTACACCTTC. Its protein product is CASSSGTGAEGYTF.

This clonotype was seen more than once but under ten times. The chain joins TRBV2 to TRBJ2-3; D call uncertain. Trimming took off 5 bases at V and 4 bases at J, with 10 bases between the two ends. This CDR3 contains 13 residues. Germline CDR1 is SNHLY and CDR2 is FYNNEI. The CDR3 DNA sequence: TGTGCCAGCAGTCCTGACGTTGCAGATACGCAGTATTTT. This sequence encodes CASSPDVADTQYF.

The table lists this clonotype with a few counts. The CDR3 DNA follows: TGTGCCATCAGTGAGTCAGGTCAGAGGGACGCTTTCTTT. This sequence encodes CAISESGQRDAFF. V is TRBV10-3 and J is TRBJ1-1, with D tentatively TRBD1 (5 bases). The CDR3 totals 13 residues. The V gene's germline CDR1 is ENHRY and CDR2 SYGVKD. V was cut by 0 bases and J by 11 bases, with 13 bases left in between.

The chain joins TRBV5-1 to TRBJ2-3; 7 bases agree with TRBD2. The germline V gene has CDR1 SGHRS and CDR2 YFSETQ. After removal of 2 bases from V and 1 base from J, the junction contained 13 bases not matched to a gene. The CDR3 has 18 amino acids. The CDR3 DNA is TGCGCCAGCAGCTTTATCGCGGGAGATTCGGGCCGCACAGATACGCAGTATTTT. It translates to CASSFIAGDSGRTDTQYF.

The chain is built from TRBV27 and TRBJ1-4; 7 bases are a match to TRBD1. The V gene end was trimmed by 2 bases and the J gene end by 8 bases; junction bases not matched to a gene: 8. This CDR3 spans 15 amino acids. Germline CDR1 and CDR2: MNHEY and SMNVEV (reference sequence). The CDR3 loop reads CASSLQTGWGEKLFF. For the CDR3, the DNA is TGTGCCAGCAGTTTACAGACAGGGTGGGGAGAAAAACTGTTTTTT.

Note on this clonotype: The CDR3 does not end in the conserved phenylalanine or tryptophan, so this is likely a read error. The chain uses TRBV7-2 and TRBJ2-7; no definite D call. The germline gives CDR1 SGHTA, CDR2 FQGNSA. The CDR3 contains 13 residues. V was cut by 3 bases and J by 6 bases, with 12 bases left in between. The CDR3 is CASSFRAEVEQYY. In DNA form, the CDR3 reads TGTGCCAGCAGCTTCCGGGCGGAAGTCGAGCAGTACTAC.

This clonotype has more than one count but fewer than ten. This chain uses TRBV2 with TRBJ2-1; D possibly corresponds to TRBD1 (6 bases). The V gene's germline CDR1 is SNHLY and CDR2 FYNNEI. V was pared by 6 bases and J by 7 bases, with 16 bases between. CDR3 length: 14 residues. As DNA, the CDR3 is TGTGCCAGCAGCCTACTCAGGGGAGTGAATGAGCAGTTCTTC. This sequence encodes CASSLLRGVNEQFF.

The chain recombines TRBV7-9 with TRBJ1-1; the match to TRBD1 covers 10 bases. The junction had 4 bases not matched to a gene; V was cut back by 5 bases and J by 1 base. The V gene's germline CDR1 is SEHNR and CDR2 FQNEAQ (reference sequence). The CDR3 spans 15 residues. In DNA form, the CDR3 reads TGTGCCAGCAGCATGGGACAGGGGAGGAACACTGAAGCTTTCTTT. Residues: CASSMGQGRNTEAFF.

The sample holds a few counts of this clonotype. This chain uses TRBV14 with TRBJ1-6; 7 nucleotides agree with TRBD1. V was clipped by 2 bases and J by 10 bases; unmatched bases: 5. The CDR3 spans 14 residues. Per the germline V gene, CDR1 is SGHDN and CDR2 is FVKESK. The CDR3 is CASSQRQGHSPLHF. The CDR3 DNA follows: TGTGCCAGCAGCCAAAGACAGGGCCACTCACCCCTCCACTTT.

The chain carries TRBV29-1 and TRBJ2-7, with D maybe TRBD1 (6 bases). Trimming removed 6 bases from V and 3 bases from J, with 12 bases in between. The germline CDR1 and CDR2 sequences are SQVTM and ANQGSEA. The CDR3 extends over 12 amino acids. Here the CDR3 reads CSVTGTLYEQYF. The DNA of the CDR3 is TGCAGCGTGACCGGGACACTCTACGAGCAGTACTTC.

The chain employs TRBV3-1 and TRBJ1-1; D remains ambiguous. The V gene lost 1 base and the J gene lost 0 bases, with 9 bases spanning the gap. Germline assignment: CDR1 LGHDT and CDR2 YNNKEL (reference sequence). The CDR3 runs to 15 residues. CDR3 sequence: CASSQARRMNTEAFF. CDR3 in DNA: TGTGCCAGCAGCCAAGCCAGGAGAATGAACACTGAAGCTTTCTTT.

CDR3 region: CSATARTGTDTQYF. CDR3 bases: TGCAGCGCTACCGCTCGAACGGGCACAGATACGCAGTATTTT. The rearrangement links TRBV29-1 to TRBJ2-3; D uncertain. Germline-derived CDR1 and CDR2 are SQVTM and ANQGSEA. The CDR3 totals 14 residues. V lost 7 bases and J 1 base, leaving 15 bases between the germline ends.

This chain joins TRBV3-1 and TRBJ2-1; 10 bases fit TRBD2. The CDR3 spans 17 residues. The V segment lost 0 bases and the J segment 8 bases; nucleotides outside the gene matches: 10. The germline V gene encodes CDR1 LGHDT and CDR2 YNNKEL (reference sequence). In DNA, the CDR3 is TGTGCCAGCAGCCAAGATCCTAGCGGGGGCCCTATGGATGAGCAGTTCTTC. Residues: CASSQDPSGGPMDEQFF.

Notes on this clonotype: A junction boundary mismatches the germline segment, possibly from a read error. The genes are TRBV6-2 or TRBV6-3 and TRBJ2-6; D gene unclear. The CDR3 runs to 14 residues. CDR1 is MNHEY and CDR2 is SVGEGT in the germline V gene. CDR3 in amino acids: CANSRQYGANVLTF. The DNA of the CDR3 is TGTGCCAACAGTCGCCAATATGGGGCCAACGTCCTGACTTTC.

The sample holds many counts of this clonotype. This sequence joins TRBV7-6 and TRBJ1-1, with a tentative D call TRBD1 (6 bases). The germline gives CDR1 SGHVS, CDR2 FNYEAQ. Trimming stripped 1 base from V and 5 bases from J, with 11 bases between. The CDR3 is made up of 14 amino acids. The CDR3 DNA reads TGTGCCAGCAGCTTAGATCCGGGGGCAACTGAAGCTTTCTTT. Protein sequence: CASSLDPGATEAFF.

CDR3 protein: CSATRSGTGGSQPQHF. DNA of the CDR3: TGCAGTGCTACTAGATCCGGGACAGGGGGAAGTCAGCCCCAGCATTTT. The chain uses TRBV20-1 and TRBJ1-5; 11 bases line up with TRBD1. Losses at the gene ends were 4 bases for V and 6 bases for J; bases not matched to a gene: 11. The germline CDR1 and CDR2 sequences are DFQATT and SNEGSKA (reference sequence). CDR3 length: 16 residues.